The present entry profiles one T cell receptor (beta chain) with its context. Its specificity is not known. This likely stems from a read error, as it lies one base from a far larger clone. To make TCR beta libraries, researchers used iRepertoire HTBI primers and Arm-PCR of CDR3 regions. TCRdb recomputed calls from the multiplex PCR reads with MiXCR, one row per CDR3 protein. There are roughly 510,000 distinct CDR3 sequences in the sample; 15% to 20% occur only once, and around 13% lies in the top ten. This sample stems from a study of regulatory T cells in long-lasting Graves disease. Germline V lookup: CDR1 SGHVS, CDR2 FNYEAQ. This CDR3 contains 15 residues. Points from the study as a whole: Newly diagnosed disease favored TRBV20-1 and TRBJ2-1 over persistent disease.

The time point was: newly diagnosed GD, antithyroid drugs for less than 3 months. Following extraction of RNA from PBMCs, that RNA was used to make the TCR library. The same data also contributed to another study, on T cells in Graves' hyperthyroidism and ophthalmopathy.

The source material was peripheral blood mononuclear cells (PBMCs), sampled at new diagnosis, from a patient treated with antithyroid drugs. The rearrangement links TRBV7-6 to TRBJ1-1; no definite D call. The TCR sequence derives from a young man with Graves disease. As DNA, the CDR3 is TGTGCCGGCAGCTTAATGCGGCTAGAAGACACTGAAGCTTTCTTT. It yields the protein CAGSLMRLEDTEAFF.